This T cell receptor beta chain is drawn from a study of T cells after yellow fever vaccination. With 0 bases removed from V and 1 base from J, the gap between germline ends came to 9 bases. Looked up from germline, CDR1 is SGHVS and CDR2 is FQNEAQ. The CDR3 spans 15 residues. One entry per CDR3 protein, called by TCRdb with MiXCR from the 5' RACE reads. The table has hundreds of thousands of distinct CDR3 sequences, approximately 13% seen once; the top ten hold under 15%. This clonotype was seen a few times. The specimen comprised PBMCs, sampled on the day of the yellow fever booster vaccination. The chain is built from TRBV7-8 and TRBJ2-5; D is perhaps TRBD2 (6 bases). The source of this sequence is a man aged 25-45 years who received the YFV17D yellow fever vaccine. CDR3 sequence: CASSLAWDSQETQYF. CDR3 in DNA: TGTGCCAGCAGCTTAGCCTGGGACTCCCAAGAGACCCAGTACTTC. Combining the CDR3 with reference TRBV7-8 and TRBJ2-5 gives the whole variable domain GAGVSQSPRYKVAKRGQDVALRCDPISGHVSLFWYQQALGQGPEFLTYFQNEAQLDKSGLPSDRFFAERPEGSVSTLKIQRTQQEDSAVYLCASSLAWDSQETQYFGPGTRLLVL.